The TCR beta chain described here comes from a study of beta chain features in type 1 diabetes. Heparinised blood was drawn once per donor, averaging about 0.11 L. Sorting based on CD45RO/CCR7/CD25/CD127/CD95/CD27 separated CD4+ naive, central memory, regulatory and stem cell-like memory cells. Reverse transcription of all isolated RNA meant that expressed TCRB transcripts were sequenced. TCRdb's copy holds only in-frame clones and misses some; the assay was immunoSEQ multiplex PCR. The sample shows about 290,000 clones, around 7.3% of them seen only once. The V end lost 3 bases, the J end lost 4 bases, and 21 bases lay between the germline ends. This CDR3 region has 17 residues. From germline, CDR1 is MNHNS and CDR2 SASEGT.

The rearrangement uses TRBV6-1 and TRBJ1-2; D is undetermined. This TCR was recovered from a woman younger than 35 in good health. Material: central memory CD4+ T cells from blood. The CDR3 nucleotides read TGTGCCAGCAGTGACGCCTTAGGACCCCAATACTCCTATGGCTACACCTTC. Its protein product is CASSDALGPQYSYGYTF.